The clone carrying this T cell receptor (delta chain) qualifies as medium-sized. Other nucleotide sequences in the sample specify the same CDR3. Germline V lookup: CDR1 TSWWSYY, CDR2 QGS. The CDR3 loop spans 21 amino acids. After removal of 0 bases from V and 3 bases from J, the junction contained 18 bases not matched to a gene. The data belong to a study of gamma-delta chains in newborns, infants, children. Study at large: Microbial exposure reportedly drives polyclonal innate γδ T cell expansion after birth.

With CATT, TCRdb re-called clones from the reads. The data show a few thousand delta-chain clones, 0.95% to 1.1% seen once. The clonotype originates from a child who was a newborn, infant or young child, either healthy, febrile or measles-vaccinated (not recorded which). This chain links TRDV1 with TRDJ1; TRDD3 matches at 11 bases. The source material was blood. This chain's CDR3 is CALGELGRRWGIRFSADKLIF. Here the CDR3 DNA reads TGTGCTCTTGGGGAACTCGGGAGGAGATGGGGGATACGCTTTTCCGCCGATAAACTCATCTTT.